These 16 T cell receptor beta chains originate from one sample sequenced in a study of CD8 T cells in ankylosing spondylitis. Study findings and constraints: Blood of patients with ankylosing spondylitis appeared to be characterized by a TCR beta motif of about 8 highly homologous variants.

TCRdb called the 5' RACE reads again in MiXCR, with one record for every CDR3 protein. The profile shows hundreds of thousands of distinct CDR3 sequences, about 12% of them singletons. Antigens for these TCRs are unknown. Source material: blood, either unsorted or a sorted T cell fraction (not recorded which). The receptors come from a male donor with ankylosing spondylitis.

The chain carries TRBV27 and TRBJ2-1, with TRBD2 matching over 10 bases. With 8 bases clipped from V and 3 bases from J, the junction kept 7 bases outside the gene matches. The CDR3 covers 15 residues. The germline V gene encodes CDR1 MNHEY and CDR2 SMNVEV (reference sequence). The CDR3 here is CASGAGTSVYNEQFF. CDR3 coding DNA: TGTGCCAGCGGCGCCGGGACTAGCGTCTACAATGAGCAGTTCTTC.

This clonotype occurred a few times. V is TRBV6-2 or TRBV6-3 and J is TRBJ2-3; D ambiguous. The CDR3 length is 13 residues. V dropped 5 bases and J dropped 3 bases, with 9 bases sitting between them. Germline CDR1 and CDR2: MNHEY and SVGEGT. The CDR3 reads CASSRKGTDTQYF. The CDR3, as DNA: TGTGCCAGCAGTCGGAAGGGAACAGATACGCAGTATTTT.

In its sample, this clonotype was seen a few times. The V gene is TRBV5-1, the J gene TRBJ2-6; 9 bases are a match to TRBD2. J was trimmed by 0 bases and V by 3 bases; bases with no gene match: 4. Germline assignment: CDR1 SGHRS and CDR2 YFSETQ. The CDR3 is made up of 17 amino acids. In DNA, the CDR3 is TGCGCCAGCAGCTGGGGACTAGCCCTCTCTGGGGCCAACGTCCTGACTTTC. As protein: CASSWGLALSGANVLTF.

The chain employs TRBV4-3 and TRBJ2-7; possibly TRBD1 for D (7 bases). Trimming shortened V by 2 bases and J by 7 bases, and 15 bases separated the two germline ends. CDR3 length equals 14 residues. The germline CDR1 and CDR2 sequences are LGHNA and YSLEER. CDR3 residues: CASSQYGTAGEQYF. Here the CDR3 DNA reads TGCGCCAGCAGCCAATACGGGACAGCGGGTGAGCAGTACTTC.

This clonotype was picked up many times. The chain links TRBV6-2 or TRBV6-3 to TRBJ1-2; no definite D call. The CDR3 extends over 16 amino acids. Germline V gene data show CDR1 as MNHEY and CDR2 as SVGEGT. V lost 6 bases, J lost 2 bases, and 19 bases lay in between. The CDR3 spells CASRELGRTTNYGYTF. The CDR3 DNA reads TGTGCCAGCAGGGAACTTGGGAGGACCACAAACTATGGCTACACCTTC.

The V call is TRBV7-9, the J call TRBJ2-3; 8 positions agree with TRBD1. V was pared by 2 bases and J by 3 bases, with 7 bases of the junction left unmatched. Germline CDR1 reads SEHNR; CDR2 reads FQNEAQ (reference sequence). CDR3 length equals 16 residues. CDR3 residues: CASSLSTGGRTDTQYF. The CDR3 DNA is TGTGCCAGCAGCTTATCTACAGGGGGAAGGACAGATACGCAGTATTTT.

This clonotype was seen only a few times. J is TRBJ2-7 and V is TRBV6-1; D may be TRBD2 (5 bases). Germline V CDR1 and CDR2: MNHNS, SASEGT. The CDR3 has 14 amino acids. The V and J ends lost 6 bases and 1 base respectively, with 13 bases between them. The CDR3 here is CASSRGIGSYEQYF. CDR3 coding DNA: TGTGCCAGCAGCCGGGGTATCGGGTCCTACGAGCAGTACTTC.

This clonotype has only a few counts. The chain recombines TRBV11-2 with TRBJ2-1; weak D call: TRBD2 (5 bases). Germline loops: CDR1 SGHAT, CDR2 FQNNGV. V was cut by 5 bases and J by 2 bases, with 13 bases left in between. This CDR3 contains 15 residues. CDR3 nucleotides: TGTGCCAGCAGCCGACGGGATTTCGCCTACAATGAGCAGTTCTTC. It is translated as CASSRRDFAYNEQFF.

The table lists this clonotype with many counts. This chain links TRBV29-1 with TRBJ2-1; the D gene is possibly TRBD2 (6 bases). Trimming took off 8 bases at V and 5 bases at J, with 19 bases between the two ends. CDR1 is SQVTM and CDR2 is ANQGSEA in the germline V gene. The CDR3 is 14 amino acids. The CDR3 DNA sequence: TGCAGCACGCTCGTGAGCGGGCTCCACAATGAGCAGTTCTTC. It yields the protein CSTLVSGLHNEQFF.

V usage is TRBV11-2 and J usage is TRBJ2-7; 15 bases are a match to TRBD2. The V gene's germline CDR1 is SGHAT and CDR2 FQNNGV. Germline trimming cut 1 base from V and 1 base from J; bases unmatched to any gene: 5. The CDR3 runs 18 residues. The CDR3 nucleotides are TGTGCCAGCAGCTTAGCTCTAGGACTAGCGGGGGGGTCCTACGAGCAGTACTTC. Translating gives CASSLALGLAGGSYEQYF.

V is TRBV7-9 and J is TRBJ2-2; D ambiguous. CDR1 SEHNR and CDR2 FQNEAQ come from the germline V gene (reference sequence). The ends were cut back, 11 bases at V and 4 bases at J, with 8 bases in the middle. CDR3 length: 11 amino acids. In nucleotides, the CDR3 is TGTGCCGCAGCACCCACCGGGGAGCTGTTTTTT. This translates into CAAAPTGELFF.

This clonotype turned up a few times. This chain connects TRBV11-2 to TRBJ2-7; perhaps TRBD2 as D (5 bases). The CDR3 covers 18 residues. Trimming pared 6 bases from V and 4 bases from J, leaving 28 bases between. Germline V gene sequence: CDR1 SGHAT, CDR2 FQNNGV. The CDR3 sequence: CASSLLASTRTVFYEQYF. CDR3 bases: TGTGCCAGCAGTTTACTGGCCTCAACTAGGACGGTGTTTTACGAGCAGTACTTC.

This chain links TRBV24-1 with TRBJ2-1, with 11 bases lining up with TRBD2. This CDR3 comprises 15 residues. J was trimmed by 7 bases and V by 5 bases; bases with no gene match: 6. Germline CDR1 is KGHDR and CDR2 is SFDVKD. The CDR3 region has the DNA TGTGCCACCAGTGGTACTAGCGGGAGTGGTAATGAGCAGTTCTTC. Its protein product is CATSGTSGSGNEQFF.

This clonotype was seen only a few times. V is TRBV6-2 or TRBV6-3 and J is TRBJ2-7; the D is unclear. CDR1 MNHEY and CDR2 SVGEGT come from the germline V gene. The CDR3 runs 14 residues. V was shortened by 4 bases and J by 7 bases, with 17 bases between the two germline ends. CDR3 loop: CASSSLTFQWEQYF. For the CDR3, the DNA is TGTGCCAGCAGTTCCTTAACGTTTCAATGGGAGCAGTACTTC.

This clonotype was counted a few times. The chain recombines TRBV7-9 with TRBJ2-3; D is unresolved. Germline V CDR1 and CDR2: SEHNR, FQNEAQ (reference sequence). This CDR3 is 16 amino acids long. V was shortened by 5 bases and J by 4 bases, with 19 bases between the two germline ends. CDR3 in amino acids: CASSGRTPGSPDTQYF. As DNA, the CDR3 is TGTGCCAGCAGCGGGCGGACCCCCGGGTCCCCAGATACGCAGTATTTT.

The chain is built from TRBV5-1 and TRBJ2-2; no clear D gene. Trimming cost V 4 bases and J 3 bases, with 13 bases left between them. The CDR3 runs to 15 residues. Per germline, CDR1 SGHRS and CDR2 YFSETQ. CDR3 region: CASSPSTTDTGELFF. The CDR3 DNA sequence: TGCGCCAGCAGCCCCTCGACGACTGACACCGGGGAGCTGTTTTTT.